These 20 T cell receptor beta chains share one sample of origin, sequenced in a study of blood T cell repertoires in COVID-19. The repertoire was sequenced with immunoSEQ multiplex PCR; TCRdb's copy has only in-frame clones and lacks some. The sample lists roughly 230,000 clones, around 88% occurring once. Sequencing used peripheral blood. These receptors were taken from a man aged 35 to 55 with active or convalescent COVID-19.

The chain has TRBV7-9 and TRBJ1-6; 8 nucleotides match TRBD1. Trimming at V came to 2 bases and at J to 10 bases, leaving 7 bases not matched to a gene. This CDR3 is built from 15 residues. Germline V gene sequence: CDR1 SEHNR, CDR2 FQNEAQ (reference sequence). CDR3 sequence: CASSLYQGAGSPLHF. In DNA, the CDR3 is TGTGCCAGCAGCTTATATCAGGGGGCAGGATCACCCCTCCACTTT. Full variable domain (rest looked up from reference TRBV7-9 and TRBJ1-6): DTGVSQNPRHKITKRGQNVTFRCDPISEHNRLYWYRQTLGQGPEFLTYFQNEAQLEKSRLLSDRFSAERPKGSFSTLEIQRTEQGDSAMYLCASSLYQGAGSPLHFGNGTRLTVT.

This chain links TRBV11-3 with TRBJ2-5; TRBD2 aligns across 12 bases. With 5 bases clipped from V and 4 bases from J, the junction kept 11 bases outside the gene matches. Germline V gives CDR1 SGHNT, CDR2 YENEEA. This CDR3 has 17 amino acids. CDR3 coding DNA: TGTGCCAGCAGCCCCGGACTAGCGGGAAGGCTCGGAGAGACCCAGTACTTC. Amino acid sequence: CASSPGLAGRLGETQYF.

This clone was detected only a few times. This chain links TRBV18 with TRBJ1-1; no firm D call. The CDR3 contains 14 residues. From germline, CDR1 is KGHSH and CDR2 LQKENI. Trimming removed 2 bases from V and 1 base from J, with 8 bases in between. CDR3 sequence reads: CASSPGQKNTEAFF. DNA for the CDR3: TGTGCCAGCTCACCAGGGCAGAAGAACACTGAAGCTTTCTTT.

V is TRBV10-3 and J is TRBJ2-2, with D possibly being TRBD2 (6 bases). This CDR3 comprises 14 residues. V lost 2 bases and J 4 bases, leaving 8 bases between the germline ends. Looked up from germline, CDR1 is ENHRY and CDR2 is SYGVKD. The CDR3 sequence is CAISEPGLTGELFF. DNA for the CDR3: TGTGCCATCAGTGAGCCGGGACTCACCGGGGAGCTGTTTTTT.

This chain uses TRBV4-2 with TRBJ1-2, with D tentatively TRBD1 (5 bases). The CDR3 length is 14 residues. Germline V gene data show CDR1 as LGHNA and CDR2 as YNFKEQ. V was pared by 0 bases and J by 8 bases, with 13 bases between. The CDR3 loop reads CASSQDTGAGGYTF. In nucleotides, the CDR3 is TGTGCCAGCAGCCAAGACACTGGGGCTGGCGGCTACACCTTC.

The rearrangement uses TRBV9 and TRBJ2-3; 8 nucleotides match TRBD2. V trimming: 1 base; J trimming: 5 bases; junction bases outside the gene matches: 6. The CDR3 covers 15 residues. The germline gives CDR1 SGDLS, CDR2 YYNGEE. The CDR3 sequence is CASSVSAGEIDTQYF. In nucleotides, the CDR3 is TGTGCCAGCAGCGTATCAGCGGGGGAGATAGATACGCAGTATTTT. The variable domain in full, completed from reference TRBV9 and TRBJ2-3, reads DSGVTQTPKHLITATGQRVTLRCSPRSGDLSVYWYQQSLDQGLQFLIQYYNGEERAKGNILERFSAQQFPDLHSELNLSSLELGDSALYFCASSVSAGEIDTQYFGPGTRLTVL.

The genes are TRBV24-1 and TRBJ1-2; 7 bases are shared with TRBD1. The CDR3 spans 13 residues. V dropped 2 bases and J dropped 7; count of bases not matched to a gene: 3. CDR1 and CDR2 from the germline V gene are KGHDR and SFDVKD. The CDR3 coding sequence is TGTGCCACCAGTGATTCTAGACAGGGTGGCTACACCTTC. This translates into CATSDSRQGGYTF.

The chain recombines TRBV9 with TRBJ1-2; 9 bases line up with TRBD1. With 4 bases clipped from V and 6 bases from J, the junction kept 4 bases outside the gene matches. The CDR3 runs to 13 residues. Germline V CDR1 and CDR2: SGDLS, YYNGEE. The CDR3 region has the DNA TGTGCCAGCAGCCCCAGGACAGGGGATGGCTACACCTTC. It encodes CASSPRTGDGYTF.

The chain combines TRBV11-3 with TRBJ1-1; TRBD1 agrees at 7 bases. V dropped 1 base and J dropped 7; count of bases not matched to a gene: 3. This CDR3 has 13 amino acids. Germline values: CDR1 SGHNT, CDR2 YENEEA. DNA for the CDR3: TGTGCCAGCAGCTTAGTCCGGGACAGTGAAGCTTTCTTT. Translated, it gives CASSLVRDSEAFF.

This clone has a single count. CDR3 amino acids: CASSETQGQPQHF. In nucleotides, the CDR3 is TGTGCCAGCAGTGAGACACAGGGGCAGCCCCAGCATTTT. The genes are TRBV6-1 and TRBJ1-5; TRBD1 matches at 7 bases. The CDR3 contains 13 residues. The J segment lost 7 bases and the V segment lost 3 bases, leaving 3 bases of the junction unmatched. Germline-derived CDR1 and CDR2 are MNHNS and SASEGT.

The chain is built from TRBV6-1 and TRBJ2-7; 10 bases align to TRBD1. Trimming at V came to 1 base and at J to 2 bases, leaving 2 bases not matched to a gene. There are 15 residues in the CDR3. The germline CDR1 and CDR2 sequences are MNHNS and SASEGT. CDR3: CASSEVGTGAYEQYF. DNA of the CDR3: TGTGCCAGCAGTGAAGTCGGGACAGGGGCCTACGAGCAGTACTTC.

The rearrangement uses TRBV28 and TRBJ2-7, with TRBD2 as a possible D gene (5 bases). Trimming removed 2 bases at V and 4 bases at J, with 12 bases between. CDR3 length: 14 residues. Germline lookup yields CDR1 MDHEN and CDR2 SYDVKM. CDR3 region: CASSLQRVRYEQYF. As DNA, the CDR3 is TGTGCCAGCAGTTTACAGAGGGTTCGGTACGAGCAGTACTTC. Variable domain in full (rest from reference TRBV28 and TRBJ2-7): DVKVTQSSRYLVKRTGEKVFLECVQDMDHENMFWYRQDPGLGLRLIYFSYDVKMKEKGDIPEGYSVSREKKERFSLILESASTNQTSMYLCASSLQRVRYEQYFGPGTRLTVT.

The V and J genes are TRBV4-2 and TRBJ1-6; no clear D gene. The germline V gene encodes CDR1 LGHNA and CDR2 YNFKEQ. The CDR3 is 15 amino acids. Trimming took off 1 base at V and 5 bases at J, with 9 bases between the two ends. CDR3 loop: CASSQAGRDNSPLHF. The CDR3 DNA sequence: TGTGCCAGCAGCCAAGCCGGGAGGGATAATTCACCCCTCCACTTT.

The V call is TRBV7-2, the J call TRBJ1-4, with TRBD1 matching over 7 bases. Looked up from germline, CDR1 is SGHTA and CDR2 is FQGNSA. The CDR3 has 14 residues. V gave up 5 bases and J gave up 8 bases; unmatched junction bases: 8. The CDR3 bases are TGTGCCAGCAGCCTCAGACAGGGAAGAGAAAAACTGTTTTTT. Its protein is CASSLRQGREKLFF.

The chain uses TRBV2 and TRBJ2-7; the match to TRBD1 covers 7 bases. The CDR3 totals 16 residues. CDR1 and CDR2 (germline): SNHLY, FYNNEI. V shed 4 bases and J 2 bases; nucleotides not matched to a gene: 11. The CDR3 loop reads CASSGYVGQKTYEQYF. As DNA, the CDR3 is TGTGCCAGCAGTGGATACGTGGGACAGAAAACCTACGAGCAGTACTTC.

The chain is built from TRBV7-2 and TRBJ2-1; a possible D gene is TRBD2 (6 bases). V lost 5 bases and J 7 bases, leaving 21 bases between the germline ends. CDR3 length: 16 amino acids. Germline CDR1 SGHTA, CDR2 FQGNSA. CDR3 coding DNA: TGTGCCAGCAGCCCAACGTCCGCGGGGCTTTCAAATGAGCAGTTCTTC. Its protein is CASSPTSAGLSNEQFF.

The genes are TRBV24-1 and TRBJ2-7; 9 bases line up with TRBD1. The CDR3 extends over 16 amino acids. With 4 bases clipped from V and 3 bases from J, the junction kept 9 bases outside the gene matches. Germline V CDR1 and CDR2: KGHDR, SFDVKD. DNA of the CDR3: TGTGCCACCAGTGACCCGGGACAGGGCGGGGGCTACGAGCAGTACTTC. It specifies CATSDPGQGGGYEQYF.

The chain links TRBV7-8 to TRBJ2-7; the D gene is possibly TRBD2 (6 bases). This CDR3 spans 16 amino acids. Deletions cut 1 base from V and 6 bases from J, with 19 bases between. Germline loops: CDR1 SGHVS, CDR2 FQNEAQ. In nucleotides, the CDR3 is TGTGCCAGCAGCTTAGTGTCATCAGGGACTGGGTTCGAGCAGTACTTC. Protein product: CASSLVSSGTGFEQYF.

As to this clone: At one end the junction does not follow the germline gene, possibly because of a read error. The gene calls are TRBV5-1 and TRBJ2-2; 9 positions match TRBD2. CDR1 and CDR2 from the germline V gene are SGHRS and YFSETQ. CDR3 size: 17 residues. The CDR3 DNA follows: TGCCCCAGCAGCCCCCAACCGCGGCGGGGGGGCGGCGGGGAGCTGTTTTTT. This sequence encodes CPSSPQPRRGGGGELFF.

The chain is built from TRBV4-3 and TRBJ2-7; D uncertain. The length of the CDR3 is 14 residues. Germline CDR1 is LGHNA and CDR2 is YSLEER. Trimming left V 5 bases short and J 0 bases short, with 11 bases between. The CDR3 spells CASSSHSSSYEQYF. CDR3 bases: TGCGCCAGCAGCTCTCACTCAAGCTCCTACGAGCAGTACTTC.